This T cell receptor (beta chain) came from a study of cytomegalovirus exposure and HLA in healthy donors. General study points: Because they were indistinguishable, some V segments, including TRBV6-2 and TRBV6-3, were excluded. Presence/absence analyses assumed roughly uniform sequencing depth across donors, which may not hold. The only immune exposure information that was available was CMV serostatus. Later analysis found that TCR beta chains associated with HLA were more clonally expanded than other, equally common chains.

The trim removed 4 bases at V and 7 bases at J, leaving 11 bases unmatched. Germline V CDR1 and CDR2: SGHDT, YYEEEE. The CDR3 contains 16 residues. A word on this clone: No antigen is known for it.

This PCR relied on a set of 60 Vbeta primers and 13 Jbeta primers. The protocol was immunoSEQ multiplex PCR, while the TCRdb copy is restricted to in-frame clones and leaves out a portion. The sample has around 100,000 clones, about 67% seen once. Sequenced: PBMCs. This sequence joins TRBV5-6 and TRBJ2-1; 10 bases agree with TRBD1. The source is a woman aged 18-30 years in good health and CMV-seropositive. The CDR3: CASSPRRTGGGNEQFF. CDR3 DNA sequence: TGTGCCAGCAGCCCGCGCCGGACAGGGGGGGGGAATGAGCAGTTCTTC. The full variable domain, rest sourced from reference TRBV5-6 and TRBJ2-1, is DAGVTQSPTHLIKTRGQQVTLRCSPKSGHDTVSWYQQALGQGPQFIFQYYEEEERQRGNFPDRFSGHQFPNYSSELNVNALLLGDSALYLCASSPRRTGGGNEQFFGPGTRLTVL.